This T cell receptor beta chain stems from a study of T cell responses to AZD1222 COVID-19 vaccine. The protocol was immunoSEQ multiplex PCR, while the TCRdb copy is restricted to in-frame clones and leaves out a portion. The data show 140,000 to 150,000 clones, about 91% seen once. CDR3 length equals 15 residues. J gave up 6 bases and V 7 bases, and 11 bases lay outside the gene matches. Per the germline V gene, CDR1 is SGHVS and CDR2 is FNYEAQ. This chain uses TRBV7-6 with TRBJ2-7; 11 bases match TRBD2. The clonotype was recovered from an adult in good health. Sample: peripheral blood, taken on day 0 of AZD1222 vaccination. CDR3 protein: CASTPASGGSPEQYF. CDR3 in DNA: TGTGCCAGCACCCCCGCTAGCGGGGGGTCTCCCGAGCAGTACTTC.